The entry below gives a single T cell receptor beta chain sequence along with its context. Antigen specificity is unknown. This record belongs to a study of Tregs in tolerant kidney transplant recipients. Study-wide findings and caveats: Activated donor B cell expansion appeared to reveal the most relevant donor-specific TCRbeta repertoire.

Profiling relied on immunoSEQ multiplex PCR, and the TCRdb table lists in-frame clones only, not all of them. The sample lists about 240,000 clones, about 80% occurring once. With V trimmed by 4 bases and J by 5 bases, 5 bases remained unmatched. CDR1 KGHSH and CDR2 LQKENI come from the germline V gene. This CDR3 is built from 14 residues. CD4+CD25+CD127- Tregs, CD4+CD25- non-Tregs, CD4 and CD8 cells were sorted. The sample comprised CD4+ T cells from blood. The sequence was collected from a human donor in good health. The rearrangement links TRBV18 to TRBJ1-5; 7 nucleotides match TRBD1. The CDR3 DNA reads as TGTGCCAGCTCACAGGGGGCGTTGGATCAGCCCCAGCATTTT. Translated: CASSQGALDQPQHF.